These T cell receptor beta chains were read from a single sample in a study of T-cell memory formation after mild COVID-19. Via MiXCR, TCRdb re-called the 5' RACE reads, giving one row per CDR3 protein. The table has 250,000 to 350,000 distinct CDR3 sequences, around a sixth seen once. Sequencing input: PBMCs or a T cell subset sorted from them (not recorded which). The receptors were sampled from a man aged 18 to 29 who had mild COVID-19 (a few samples of this study predate the infection). Cell type and time point are not known. Both conserved end residues are part of each CDR3. D genes are given only for firm matches. The size entry is marked missing in some rows and otherwise reads once, few, many or a size class.

d_call: -
v_call: TRBV7-2
j_call: TRBJ2-4
clone_size: many
cdr3_aa: CASSSRVAKNIQYF
cdr3_nt: TGTGCCAGCAGCTCACGTGTAGCCAAAAACATTCAGTACTTC

d_call: -
v_call: TRBV5-6
j_call: TRBJ2-5
clone_size: few
cdr3_aa: CASSLTGFQETQYF
cdr3_nt: TGTGCCAGCAGCTTGACAGGCTTCCAAGAGACCCAGTACTTC

d_call: TRBD1
v_call: TRBV30
j_call: TRBJ1-2
clone_size: -
cdr3_aa: CAWSVNRGHGYTF
cdr3_nt: TGTGCCTGGAGTGTGAACAGGGGGCATGGCTACACCTTC

d_call: -
v_call: TRBV12-3/TRBV12-4
j_call: TRBJ2-1
clone_size: few
cdr3_aa: CASTGQAGFYHEQFF
cdr3_nt: TGTGCCAGCACCGGTCAGGCAGGGTTTTACCATGAGCAGTTCTTC

d_call: TRBD1
v_call: TRBV5-6
j_call: TRBJ2-5
clone_size: -
cdr3_aa: CASSVWAGTGTETQYF
cdr3_nt: TGTGCCAGCAGCGTGTGGGCCGGGACAGGGACAGAGACCCAGTACTTC

d_call: -
v_call: TRBV28
j_call: TRBJ1-1
clone_size: -
cdr3_aa: CASSSIYTEAFF
cdr3_nt: TGTGCCAGCAGCTCTATTTACACTGAAGCTTTCTTT

d_call: -
v_call: TRBV4-3
j_call: TRBJ2-3
clone_size: -
cdr3_aa: CASSQGAWTDTQYF
cdr3_nt: TGCGCCAGCAGCCAAGGAGCATGGACAGATACGCAGTATTTT

d_call: -
v_call: TRBV29-1
j_call: TRBJ1-1
clone_size: -
cdr3_aa: CSVESGNTEAFF
cdr3_nt: TGCAGCGTTGAATCAGGTAACACTGAAGCTTTCTTT

d_call: -
v_call: TRBV5-1
j_call: TRBJ2-3
clone_size: -
cdr3_aa: CASSFDGSTDTQYF
cdr3_nt: TGCGCCAGCAGCTTTGACGGATCCACAGATACGCAGTATTTT

d_call: -
v_call: TRBV12-5
j_call: TRBJ2-3
clone_size: -
cdr3_aa: CASGSDLFTDTQYF
cdr3_nt: TGTGCTAGTGGTTCCGACCTTTTCACAGATACGCAGTATTTT

d_call: -
v_call: TRBV6-4
j_call: TRBJ2-1
clone_size: many
cdr3_aa: CASSDRAHNEQFF
cdr3_nt: TGTGCCAGCAGTGACAGGGCCCACAATGAGCAGTTCTTC

d_call: -
v_call: TRBV10-3
j_call: TRBJ2-1
clone_size: -
cdr3_aa: CAIAGTNEQFF
cdr3_nt: TGTGCCATCGCTGGGACGAATGAGCAGTTCTTC

d_call: TRBD1
v_call: TRBV11-2
j_call: TRBJ2-5
clone_size: -
cdr3_aa: CASRETGESETQYF
cdr3_nt: TGTGCCAGCAGAGAGACAGGGGAATCGGAGACCCAGTACTTC

d_call: -
v_call: TRBV7-6
j_call: TRBJ1-5
clone_size: -
cdr3_aa: CASSLSPNQPQHF
cdr3_nt: TGTGCCAGCAGCTTATCCCCCAATCAGCCCCAGCATTTT

d_call: -
v_call: TRBV5-1
j_call: TRBJ2-4
clone_size: -
cdr3_aa: CASSLGFLEAKNIQYF
cdr3_nt: TGCGCCAGCAGCTTGGGGTTTTTGGAAGCCAAAAACATTCAGTACTTC

d_call: TRBD1
v_call: TRBV7-2
j_call: TRBJ1-1
clone_size: many
cdr3_aa: CASSSTGSPAFF
cdr3_nt: TGTGCCAGCAGCTCGACAGGGAGTCCCGCTTTCTTT